The clone carrying this T cell receptor beta chain came up a few times. In TCRdb, the RT-PCR reads were re-called with MiXCR into one record per CDR3 protein. The table has about 210,000 distinct CDR3 sequences, more than 35% seen once. The data were taken from a study of patients and donors after allogeneic stem cell transplantation. The CDR3 runs to 17 residues. Germline V gene sequence: CDR1 LNHNV, CDR2 YYDKDF (reference sequence). V lost 4 bases to trimming and J lost 2 bases; unmatched junction nucleotides: 9. This TCR was sampled from a human donor who was either an allogeneic HSCT recipient or a stem cell or donor lymphocyte infusion donor (not recorded which). It is not recorded whose cells these are; they may come from a transplant donor. This chain joins TRBV15 and TRBJ1-3; TRBD1 agrees at 9 bases. Material for sequencing was blood, either unsorted or a sorted T cell fraction (not recorded which). The CDR3 protein is CATSTSGTGKTGNTIYF. The CDR3 DNA reads as TGTGCCACCAGCACGTCCGGGACAGGGAAGACTGGAAACACCATATATTTT.